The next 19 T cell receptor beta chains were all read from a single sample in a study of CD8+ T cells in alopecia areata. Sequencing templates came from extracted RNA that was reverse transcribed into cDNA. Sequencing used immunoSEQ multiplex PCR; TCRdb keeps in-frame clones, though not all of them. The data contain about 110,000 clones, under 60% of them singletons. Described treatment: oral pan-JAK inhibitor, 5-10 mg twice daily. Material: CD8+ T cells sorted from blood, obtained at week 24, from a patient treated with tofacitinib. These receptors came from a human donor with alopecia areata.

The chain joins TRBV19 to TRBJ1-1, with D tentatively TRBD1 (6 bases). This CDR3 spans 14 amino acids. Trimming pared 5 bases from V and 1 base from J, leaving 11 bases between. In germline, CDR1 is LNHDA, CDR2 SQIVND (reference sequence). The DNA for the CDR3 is TGTGCCAGTAGTCCAGGGGACAAGAACACTGAAGCTTTCTTT. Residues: CASSPGDKNTEAFF.

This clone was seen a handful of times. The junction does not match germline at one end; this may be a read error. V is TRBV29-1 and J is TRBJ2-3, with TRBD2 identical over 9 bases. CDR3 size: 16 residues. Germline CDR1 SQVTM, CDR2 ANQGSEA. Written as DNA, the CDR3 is TGCAGCGTCGAAGGCCTCCCTAGCGGGGTCACAGATACGCAGTATTTT. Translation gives CSVEGLPSGVTDTQYF.

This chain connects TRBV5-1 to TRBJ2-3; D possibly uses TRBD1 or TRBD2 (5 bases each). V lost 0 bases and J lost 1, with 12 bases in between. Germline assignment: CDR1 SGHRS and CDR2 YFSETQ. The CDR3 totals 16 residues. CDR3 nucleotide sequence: TGCGCCAGCAGCTTGGCCGGGCAGGGAGGCACAGATACGCAGTATTTT. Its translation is CASSLAGQGGTDTQYF.

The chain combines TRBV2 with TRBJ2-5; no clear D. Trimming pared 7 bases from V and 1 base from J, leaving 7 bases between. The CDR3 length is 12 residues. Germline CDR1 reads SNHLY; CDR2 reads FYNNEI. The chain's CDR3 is CASMWSQETQYF. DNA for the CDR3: TGTGCCAGCATGTGGAGCCAAGAGACCCAGTACTTC.

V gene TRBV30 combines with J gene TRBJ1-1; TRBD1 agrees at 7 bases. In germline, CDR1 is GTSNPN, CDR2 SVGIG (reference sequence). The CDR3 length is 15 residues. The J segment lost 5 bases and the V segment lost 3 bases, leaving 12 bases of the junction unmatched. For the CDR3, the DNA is TGTGCCTGGAGGAGGGCAGGGGGTCCGTTAACTGAAGCTTTCTTT. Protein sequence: CAWRRAGGPLTEAFF. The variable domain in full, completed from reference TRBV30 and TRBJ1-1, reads SQTIHQWPATLVQPVGSPLSLECTVEGTSNPNLYWYRQAAGRGLQLLFYSVGIGQISSEVPQNLSASRPQDRQFILSSKKLLLSDSGFYLCAWRRAGGPLTEAFFGQGTRLTVV.

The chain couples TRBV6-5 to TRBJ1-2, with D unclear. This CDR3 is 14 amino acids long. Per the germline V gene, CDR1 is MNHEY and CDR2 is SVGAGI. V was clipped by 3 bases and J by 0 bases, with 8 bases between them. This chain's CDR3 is CASSYSSANYGYTF. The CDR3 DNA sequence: TGTGCCAGCAGTTATTCGTCCGCTAACTATGGCTACACCTTC.

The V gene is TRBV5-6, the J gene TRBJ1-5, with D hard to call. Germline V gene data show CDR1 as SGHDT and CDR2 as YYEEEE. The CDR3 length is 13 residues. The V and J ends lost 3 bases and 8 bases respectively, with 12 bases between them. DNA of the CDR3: TGTGCCAGCAGCTCAGCAGGCTCGGAGCCCCAGCATTTT. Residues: CASSSAGSEPQHF.

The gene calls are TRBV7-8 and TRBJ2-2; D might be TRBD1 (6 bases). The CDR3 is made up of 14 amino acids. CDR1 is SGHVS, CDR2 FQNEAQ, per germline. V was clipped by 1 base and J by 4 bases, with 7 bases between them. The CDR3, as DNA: TGTGCCAGCAGCTTAGGGGGGCGCACCGGGGAGCTGTTTTTT. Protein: CASSLGGRTGELFF.

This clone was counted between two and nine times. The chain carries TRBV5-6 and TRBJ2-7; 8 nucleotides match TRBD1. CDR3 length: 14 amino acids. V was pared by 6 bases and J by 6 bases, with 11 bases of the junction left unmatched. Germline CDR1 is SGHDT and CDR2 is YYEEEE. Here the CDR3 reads CASTSGTGLSEQYF. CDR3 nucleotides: TGTGCCAGCACCTCGGGGACAGGCCTCAGCGAGCAGTACTTC.

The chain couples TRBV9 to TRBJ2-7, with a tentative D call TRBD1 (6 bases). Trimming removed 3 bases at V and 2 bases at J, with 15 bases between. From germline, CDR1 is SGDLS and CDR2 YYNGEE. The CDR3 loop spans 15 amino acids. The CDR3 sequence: CASSARDTPTYEQYF. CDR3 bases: TGTGCCAGCAGCGCACGGGACACCCCGACCTACGAGCAGTACTTC. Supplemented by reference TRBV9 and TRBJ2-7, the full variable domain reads DSGVTQTPKHLITATGQRVTLRCSPRSGDLSVYWYQQSLDQGLQFLIQYYNGEERAKGNILERFSAQQFPDLHSELNLSSLELGDSALYFCASSARDTPTYEQYFGPGTRLTVT.

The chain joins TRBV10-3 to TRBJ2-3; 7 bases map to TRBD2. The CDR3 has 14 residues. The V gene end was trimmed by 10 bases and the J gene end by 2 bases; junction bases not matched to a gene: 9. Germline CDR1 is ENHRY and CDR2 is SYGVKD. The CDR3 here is CASKAGENTDTQYF. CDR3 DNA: TGTGCCAGCAAGGCGGGGGAGAACACAGATACGCAGTATTTT.

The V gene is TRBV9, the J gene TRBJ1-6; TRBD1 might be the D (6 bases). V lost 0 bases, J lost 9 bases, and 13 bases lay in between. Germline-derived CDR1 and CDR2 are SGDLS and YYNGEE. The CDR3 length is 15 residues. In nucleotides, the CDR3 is TGTGCCAGCAGCGTAGAACAGGGCAGCGGTTCACCCCTCCACTTT. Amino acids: CASSVEQGSGSPLHF. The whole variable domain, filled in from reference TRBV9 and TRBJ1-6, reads DSGVTQTPKHLITATGQRVTLRCSPRSGDLSVYWYQQSLDQGLQFLIQYYNGEERAKGNILERFSAQQFPDLHSELNLSSLELGDSALYFCASSVEQGSGSPLHFGNGTRLTVT.

CDR3 DNA sequence: TGTGCCTGGTCCCCTCCGGGCGGGACTGAAGCTTTCTTT. Translation gives CAWSPPGGTEAFF. The chain couples TRBV30 to TRBJ1-1; D remains ambiguous. Deletions cut 5 bases from V and 5 bases from J, with 15 bases between. From germline, CDR1 is GTSNPN and CDR2 SVGIG (reference sequence). There are 13 residues in the CDR3.

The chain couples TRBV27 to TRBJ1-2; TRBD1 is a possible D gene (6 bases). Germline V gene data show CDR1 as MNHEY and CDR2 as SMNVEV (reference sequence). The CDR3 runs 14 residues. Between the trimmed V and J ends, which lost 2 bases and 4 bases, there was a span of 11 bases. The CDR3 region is CASSLRGAGYGYTF. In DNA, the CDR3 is TGTGCCAGCAGTTTAAGGGGGGCGGGCTATGGCTACACCTTC.

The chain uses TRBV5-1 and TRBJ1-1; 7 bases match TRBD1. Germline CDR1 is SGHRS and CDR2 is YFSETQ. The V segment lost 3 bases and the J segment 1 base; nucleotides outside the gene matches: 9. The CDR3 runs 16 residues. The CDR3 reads CASSSRDSARNTEAFF. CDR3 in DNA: TGCGCCAGCAGCTCCCGGGACAGCGCGAGGAACACTGAAGCTTTCTTT.

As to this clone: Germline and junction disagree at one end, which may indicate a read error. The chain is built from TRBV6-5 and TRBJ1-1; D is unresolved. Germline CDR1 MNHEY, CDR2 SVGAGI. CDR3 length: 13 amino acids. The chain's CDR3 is CASSYSEHTEAFF. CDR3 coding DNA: TGTGCCAGCAGTTACTCGGAACACACAGAAGCTTTCTTT.

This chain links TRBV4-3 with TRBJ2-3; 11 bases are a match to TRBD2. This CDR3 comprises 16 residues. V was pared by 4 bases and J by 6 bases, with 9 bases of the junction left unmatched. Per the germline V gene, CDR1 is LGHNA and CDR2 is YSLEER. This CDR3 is CASSPLGLAGGDTQYF. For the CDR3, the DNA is TGCGCCAGCAGCCCCCTCGGGCTAGCGGGGGGCGATACGCAGTATTTT.

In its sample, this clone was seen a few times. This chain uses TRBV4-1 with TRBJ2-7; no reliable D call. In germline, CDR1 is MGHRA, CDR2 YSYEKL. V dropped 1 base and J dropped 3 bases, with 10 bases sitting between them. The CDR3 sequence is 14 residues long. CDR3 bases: TGCGCCAGCAGCCAAGGGGCCGGCCGCTACGAGCAGTACTTC. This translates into CASSQGAGRYEQYF.

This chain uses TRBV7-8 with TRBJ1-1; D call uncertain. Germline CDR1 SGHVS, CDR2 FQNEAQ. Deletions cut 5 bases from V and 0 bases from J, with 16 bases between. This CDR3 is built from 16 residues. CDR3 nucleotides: TGTGCCAGCAGCAAAAAAGGGCAGATTATGAACACTGAAGCTTTCTTT. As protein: CASSKKGQIMNTEAFF.